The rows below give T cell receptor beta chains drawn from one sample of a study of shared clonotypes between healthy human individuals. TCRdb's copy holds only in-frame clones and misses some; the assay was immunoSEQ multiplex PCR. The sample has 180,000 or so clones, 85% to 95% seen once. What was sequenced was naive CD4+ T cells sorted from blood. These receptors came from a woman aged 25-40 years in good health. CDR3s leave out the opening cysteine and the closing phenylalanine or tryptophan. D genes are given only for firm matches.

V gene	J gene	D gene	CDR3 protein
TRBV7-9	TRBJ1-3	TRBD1	ASSLEAGGYSGNTIY
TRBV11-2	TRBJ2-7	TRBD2	ASSSLIAQRDFSSYEQY
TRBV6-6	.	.	ASSWGDGYEQY
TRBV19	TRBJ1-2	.	ASNTGLGYT
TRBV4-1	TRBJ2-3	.	ASSQIGLSTDTQY
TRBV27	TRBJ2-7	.	ASSFFSAEISYEQY
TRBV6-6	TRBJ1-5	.	ASSWEEGVLH
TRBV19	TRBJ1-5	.	ASSIAGQPQH
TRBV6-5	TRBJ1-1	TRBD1	ASSYSGQATEAF
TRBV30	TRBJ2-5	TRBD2	AWSGSGILQETQY
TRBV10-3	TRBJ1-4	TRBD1	AISRQGGNEKLF
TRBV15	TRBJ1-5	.	ATSRSVSNQPQH
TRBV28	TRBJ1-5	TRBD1	ASSADRGNQPQH
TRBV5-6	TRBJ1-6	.	ASSPRGGYNSPLH
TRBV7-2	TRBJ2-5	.	ASSEPGTPSSETQY
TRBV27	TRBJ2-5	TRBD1	ASSYGTGALFRETQY
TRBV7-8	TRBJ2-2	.	ASSSRLVRELF
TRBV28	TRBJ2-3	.	ASSFFLSTDTQY
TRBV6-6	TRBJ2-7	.	ASSSTGMSSYEQY
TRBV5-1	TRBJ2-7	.	ASSLTGSATQYEQY
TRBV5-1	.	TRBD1	ASKTGTGSYEQY
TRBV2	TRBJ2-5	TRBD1	ASSAGGVETQY
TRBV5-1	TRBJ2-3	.	ASSFSFAASADTQY
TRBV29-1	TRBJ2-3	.	SVDDGTDTQY
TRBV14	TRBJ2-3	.	ASSDGSPEDTQY
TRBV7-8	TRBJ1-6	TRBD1	ASSLLAIGTGYNSPLH
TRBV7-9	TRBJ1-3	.	ASSSGNTIY
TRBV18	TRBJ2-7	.	ASSRTVVSGLSYEQY
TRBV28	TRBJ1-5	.	ASSLDSLQLDQPQH
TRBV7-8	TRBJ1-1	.	ASSPGLYTEAF
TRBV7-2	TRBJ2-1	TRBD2	ASGLAGTYNEQF
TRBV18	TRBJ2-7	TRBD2	ASSPLAGTNREQY
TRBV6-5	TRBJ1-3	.	ASSYGGSSGNTIY
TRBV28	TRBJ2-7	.	ASSPPGKDYEQY
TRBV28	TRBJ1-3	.	ASRSSGLSSGNTIY
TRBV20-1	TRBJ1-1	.	SARMNTEAF
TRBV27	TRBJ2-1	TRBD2	ASSYGGRAADEQF
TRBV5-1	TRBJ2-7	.	ASSLSKGPGYEQY
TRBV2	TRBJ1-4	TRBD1	ASSRQGPNEKLF
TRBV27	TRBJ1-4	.	ASSWAWAPNEKLF